This TCR beta chain appears in the sequencing data of a study of beta chain features in type 1 diabetes. Sorted CD4+ subsets: naive, central memory, regulatory, stem cell-like memory (CD45RO/CCR7/CD25/CD127/CD95/CD27 panel). The germline V gene encodes CDR1 LNHDA and CDR2 SQIVND (reference sequence). This CDR3 is 13 amino acids long. The ends lost 5 bases at V and 7 bases at J; junction bases unmatched: 4. Every isolated RNA sample was fully reverse transcribed, so sequencing captured expressed TCRB transcripts. Clones were sequenced by immunoSEQ multiplex PCR, and TCRdb holds only the in-frame ones, with some missing. The sample yields approximately 340,000 clones, over 13% seen once. The study's findings and limits: VDJ junctions from type 1 diabetes patients carried fewer insertions and larger deletions. Shorter templates might be favored by PCR, and equally so in patients and in controls.

Note on this clone: Its antigen is currently unknown.

Sequencing was carried out using naive CD4+ T cells from blood. V and J are TRBV19 and TRBJ2-1; 8 nucleotides agree with TRBD2. The clonotype was recovered from a woman under 30 in good health. CDR3 nucleotide sequence: TGTGCCAGTAGTGCCCGGGGGGGGAATGAGCAGTTCTTC. This encodes CASSARGGNEQFF.